This T cell receptor beta chain stems from a study of T cells in Graves' hyperthyroidism and ophthalmopathy. Study-level results: Stable hyperthyroidism was told apart from ophthalmopathy by a model built on 13 V-J features.

Graves' hyperthyroidism qualified as stable when ophthalmopathy did not progress within 18 months. Fresh peripheral blood, approximately 10 ml, was the source of the PBMCs. CDR1 and CDR2 (germline): DFQATT, SNEGSKA (reference sequence). Trimming took 2 bases from V and 4 from J; bases not matched to a gene: 9. The CDR3 spans 16 residues. TCR beta CDR3 regions were amplified from RNA. The TCR CDR3 was amplified in a first-round RT-PCR using the HTBI primer set. TCRdb reprocessed the multiplex PCR reads with MiXCR, giving one entry per CDR3 protein. The table has roughly 740,000 distinct CDR3 sequences, approximately 16% seen once; the top ten hold under 8.5%. This clonotype was picked up many times. The antigen is undetermined.

The chain combines TRBV20-1 with TRBJ2-7; the match to TRBD2 covers 12 bases. This TCR came from a man between 18 and 29 years old with Graves' hyperthyroidism. Specimen: blood. Here the CDR3 reads CSARRLAGDPGYEQYF. As DNA, the CDR3 is TGCAGTGCTAGACGACTAGCGGGAGATCCCGGGTACGAGCAGTACTTC.